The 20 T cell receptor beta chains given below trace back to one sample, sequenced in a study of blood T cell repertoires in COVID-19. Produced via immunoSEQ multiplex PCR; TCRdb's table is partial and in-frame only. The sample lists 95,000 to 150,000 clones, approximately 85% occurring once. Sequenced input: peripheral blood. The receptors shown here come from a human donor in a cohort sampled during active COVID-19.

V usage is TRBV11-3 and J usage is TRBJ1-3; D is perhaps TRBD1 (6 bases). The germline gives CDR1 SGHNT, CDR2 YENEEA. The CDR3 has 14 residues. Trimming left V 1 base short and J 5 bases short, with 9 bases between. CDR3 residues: CASSLGGGRNTIYF. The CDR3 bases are TGTGCCAGCAGCTTAGGGGGGGGCAGAAACACCATATATTTT.

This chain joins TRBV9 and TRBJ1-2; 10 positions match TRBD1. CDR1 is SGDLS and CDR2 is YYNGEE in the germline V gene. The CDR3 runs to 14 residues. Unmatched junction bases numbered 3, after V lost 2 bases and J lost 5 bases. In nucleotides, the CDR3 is TGTGCCAGCAGCGTGGGACAGGGGACTTATGGCTACACCTTC. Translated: CASSVGQGTYGYTF.

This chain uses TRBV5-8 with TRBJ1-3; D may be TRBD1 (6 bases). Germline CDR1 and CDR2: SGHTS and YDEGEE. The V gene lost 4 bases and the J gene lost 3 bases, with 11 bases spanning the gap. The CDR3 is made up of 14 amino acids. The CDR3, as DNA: TGTGCCAGCAGCCGTCAGGGGATTGGAAACACCATATATTTT. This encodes CASSRQGIGNTIYF.

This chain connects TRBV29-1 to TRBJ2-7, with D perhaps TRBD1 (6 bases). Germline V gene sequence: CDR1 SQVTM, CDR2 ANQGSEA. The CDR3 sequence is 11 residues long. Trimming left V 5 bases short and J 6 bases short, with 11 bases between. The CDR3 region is CSVLNRVEQYF. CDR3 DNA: TGCAGCGTTTTGAACAGGGTCGAGCAGTACTTC.

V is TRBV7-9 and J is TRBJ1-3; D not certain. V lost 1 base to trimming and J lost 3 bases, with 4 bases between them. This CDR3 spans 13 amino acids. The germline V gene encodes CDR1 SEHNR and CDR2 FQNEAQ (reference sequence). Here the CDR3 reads CASSLGVGNTIYF. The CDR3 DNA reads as TGTGCCAGCAGCTTAGGCGTTGGAAACACCATATATTTT.

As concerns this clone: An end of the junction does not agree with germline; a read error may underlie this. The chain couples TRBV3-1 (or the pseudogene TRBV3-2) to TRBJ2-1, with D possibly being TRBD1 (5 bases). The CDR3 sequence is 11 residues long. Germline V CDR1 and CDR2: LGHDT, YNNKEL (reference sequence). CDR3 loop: CASSRGSTPLF. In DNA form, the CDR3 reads TGTGCCAGCAGCCGGGGCAGCACTCCGCTCTTC.

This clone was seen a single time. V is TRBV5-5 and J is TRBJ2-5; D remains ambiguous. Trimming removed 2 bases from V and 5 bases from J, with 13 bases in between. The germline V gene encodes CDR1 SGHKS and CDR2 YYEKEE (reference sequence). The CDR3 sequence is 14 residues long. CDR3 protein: CASSLVDLPETQYF. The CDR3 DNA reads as TGTGCCAGCAGCTTAGTAGACTTACCGGAGACCCAGTACTTC.

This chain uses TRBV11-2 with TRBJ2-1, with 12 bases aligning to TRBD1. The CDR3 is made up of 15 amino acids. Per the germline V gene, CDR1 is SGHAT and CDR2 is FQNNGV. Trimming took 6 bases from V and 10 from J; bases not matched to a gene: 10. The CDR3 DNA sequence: TGTGCCAGCAGGCGTCCCGGGACAGGGGGCTCGGAGCAGTTCTTC. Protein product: CASRRPGTGGSEQFF.

CDR3 coding DNA: TGTGCCACCAGTGTTGGGGGGGAGCAGTTCTTC. Translated, it gives CATSVGGEQFF. The chain joins TRBV24-1 to TRBJ2-1, with a possible D match to TRBD2 (6 bases). V shed 5 bases and J shed 10 bases, with 8 bases lying between them. The CDR3 contains 11 residues. CDR1 and CDR2 (germline): KGHDR, SFDVKD.

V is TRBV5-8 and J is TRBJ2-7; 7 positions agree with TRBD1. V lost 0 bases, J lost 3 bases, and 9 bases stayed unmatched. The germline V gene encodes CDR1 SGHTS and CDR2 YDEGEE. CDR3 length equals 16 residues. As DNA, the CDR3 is TGTGCCAGCAGCTTGGAGGGGGCGGTCCTTAGCTACGAGCAGTACTTC. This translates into CASSLEGAVLSYEQYF. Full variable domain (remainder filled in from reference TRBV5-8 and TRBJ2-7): EAGVTQSPTHLIKTRGQQATLRCSPISGHTSVYWYQQALGLGLQFLLWYDEGEERNRGNFPPRFSGRQFPNYSSELNVNALELEDSALYLCASSLEGAVLSYEQYFGPGTRLTVT.

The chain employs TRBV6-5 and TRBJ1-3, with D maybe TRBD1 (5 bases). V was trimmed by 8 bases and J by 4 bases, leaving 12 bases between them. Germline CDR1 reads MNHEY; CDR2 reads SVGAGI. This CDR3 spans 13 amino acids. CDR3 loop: CASLEQEGNTIYF. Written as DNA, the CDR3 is TGTGCCAGCTTGGAACAGGAGGGAAACACCATATATTTT.

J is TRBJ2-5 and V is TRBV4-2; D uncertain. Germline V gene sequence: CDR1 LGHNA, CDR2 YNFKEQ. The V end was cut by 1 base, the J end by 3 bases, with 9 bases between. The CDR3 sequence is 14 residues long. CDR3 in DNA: TGTGCCAGCAGCCAAGGGGCCAGGAAAGAGACCCAGTACTTC. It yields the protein CASSQGARKETQYF.

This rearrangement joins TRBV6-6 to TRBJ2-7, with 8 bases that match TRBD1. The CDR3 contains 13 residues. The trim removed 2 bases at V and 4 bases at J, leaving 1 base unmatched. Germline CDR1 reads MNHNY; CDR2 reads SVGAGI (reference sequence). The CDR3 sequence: CASSYRDRYEQYF. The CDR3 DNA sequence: TGTGCCAGCAGTTACAGGGACAGGTACGAGCAGTACTTC.

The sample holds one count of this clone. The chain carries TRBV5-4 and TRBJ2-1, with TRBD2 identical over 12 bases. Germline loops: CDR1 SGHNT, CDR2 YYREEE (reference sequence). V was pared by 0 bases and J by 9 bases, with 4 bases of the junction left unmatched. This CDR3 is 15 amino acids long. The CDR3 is CASSLGLAGVAEQFF. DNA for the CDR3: TGTGCCAGCAGCTTGGGACTAGCGGGGGTCGCTGAGCAGTTCTTC.

The CDR3 is CASGGDRGRTETQYF. Written as DNA, the CDR3 is TGCGCCAGTGGGGGGGACAGGGGGCGCACGGAGACCCAGTACTTC. This chain connects TRBV4-1 to TRBJ2-5; 12 bases are shared with TRBD1. The CDR3 spans 15 residues. V shed 9 bases and J 5 bases; nucleotides not matched to a gene: 10. CDR1 and CDR2 (germline): MGHRA, YSYEKL.

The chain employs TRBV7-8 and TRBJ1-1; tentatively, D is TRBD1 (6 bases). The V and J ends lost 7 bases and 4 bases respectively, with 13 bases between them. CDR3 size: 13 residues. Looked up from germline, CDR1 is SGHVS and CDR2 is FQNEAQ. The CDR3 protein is CASNQGWGTEAFF. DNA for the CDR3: TGTGCCAGCAACCAGGGGTGGGGCACTGAAGCTTTCTTT. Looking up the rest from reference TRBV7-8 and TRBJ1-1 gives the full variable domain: GAGVSQSPRYKVAKRGQDVALRCDPISGHVSLFWYQQALGQGPEFLTYFQNEAQLDKSGLPSDRFFAERPEGSVSTLKIQRTQQEDSAVYLCASNQGWGTEAFFGQGTRLTVV.

The CDR3 sequence is CASSTQGGPTDTQYF. The CDR3 bases are TGTGCCAGCAGCACCCAGGGGGGTCCCACAGATACGCAGTATTTT. The chain uses TRBV7-2 and TRBJ2-3; maybe TRBD1 (7 bases). CDR3 size: 15 residues. Looked up from germline, CDR1 is SGHTA and CDR2 is FQGNSA. V lost 5 bases and J 2 bases, leaving 14 bases between the germline ends.

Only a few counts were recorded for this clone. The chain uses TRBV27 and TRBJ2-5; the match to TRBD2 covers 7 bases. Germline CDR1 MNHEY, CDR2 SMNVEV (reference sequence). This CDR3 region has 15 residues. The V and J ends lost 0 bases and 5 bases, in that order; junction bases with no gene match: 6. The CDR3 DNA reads TGTGCCAGCAGTTTATCAGGGACTATCAGGGAGACCCAGTACTTC. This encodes CASSLSGTIRETQYF.

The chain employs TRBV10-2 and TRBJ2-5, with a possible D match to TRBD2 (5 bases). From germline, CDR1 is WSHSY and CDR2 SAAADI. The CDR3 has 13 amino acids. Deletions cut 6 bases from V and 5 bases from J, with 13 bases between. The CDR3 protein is CASRREPQETQYF. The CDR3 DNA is TGCGCCAGCAGGAGGGAGCCTCAGGAGACCCAGTACTTC.

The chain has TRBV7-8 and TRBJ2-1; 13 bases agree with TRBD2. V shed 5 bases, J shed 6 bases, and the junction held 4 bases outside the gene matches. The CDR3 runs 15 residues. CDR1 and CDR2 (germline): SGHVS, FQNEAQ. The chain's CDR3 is CASSMGTSGANEQFF. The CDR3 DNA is TGTGCCAGCAGCATGGGGACTAGCGGGGCCAATGAGCAGTTCTTC.